These T cell receptor beta chains were read from a single sample in a study of blood T cells in healthy people across ages. TCRdb called the 5' RACE reads again in MiXCR, with one record for every CDR3 protein. The sample has a few hundred thousand distinct CDR3 sequences; 25% to 30% are singletons. Sequencing input: blood. The receptors were gathered from a woman aged 70 to 79 in good health. CDR3s include the opening cysteine and the closing phenylalanine or tryptophan. A D gene is named only where the DNA matches it firmly. The size of a clone is reported for some rows only, either as once, few or many, or as a class for expanded clones.

abundance	v_gene	d_gene	j_gene	CDR3nt	CDR3aa
few	TRBV3-1	.	TRBJ2-5	TGTGCCAGCAGCGAAGGATTGTTTCGGAGGAATATGGGGGAGACCCAGTACTTC	CASSEGLFRRNMGETQYF
.	TRBV4-2	.	TRBJ2-1	TGTGCCGGCAGCCAAGATTACGCGGGTGGGGCTAATGAGCAGTTCTTC	CAGSQDYAGGANEQFF
.	TRBV7-2	.	TRBJ2-5	TGTGCCAGCAGCTTGTTCCAGGTCCCGGGCGGGACCCAGTACTTC	CASSLFQVPGGTQYF
few	TRBV5-6	.	TRBJ2-5	TGTGCCAGCAGCCCCTTGAGTGGCGGGAAGACCCAGTACTTC	CASSPLSGGKTQYF
few	TRBV3-1	.	TRBJ1-2	TGTGCCAGCAGCTATAATACAGGGTACGGTGGCTACACCTTC	CASSYNTGYGGYTF
.	TRBV7-9	.	TRBJ1-1	TGTGCCAGCAGCTTTGGGATCGGGCGGTCGGACACTGAAGTTTTCTTT	CASSFGIGRSDTEVFF
few	TRBV4-1	TRBD1	TRBJ1-5	TGCGCCAGCAGGCCGGGACAGCAGAGCAATCAGCCCCAGCATTTT	CASRPGQQSNQPQHF
.	TRBV20-1	TRBD2	TRBJ2-5	TGCAGTCCTGCCGGGACTAGCGGGGGGATGGGAGAGACCCAGTACTTC	CSPAGTSGGMGETQYF
few	TRBV7-9	TRBD2	TRBJ2-4	TGTGCCAGCAGCCCTGGGACTACCCTGTGGATTCAGTACTTC	CASSPGTTLWIQYF
.	TRBV5-1	TRBD1	TRBJ2-5	TGCGCCAGCAGCCCAGGGGGTGCAGGGGCCCCCTACCAAGAGACCCAGTACTTC	CASSPGGAGAPYQETQYF
.	TRBV20-1	.	TRBJ1-1	TGCAGTGCTAGAGATTTGGGCGGGAGGACTGAAGCTTTCTTT	CSARDLGGRTEAFF
few	TRBV4-3	.	TRBJ2-3	TGCGCCAGCAGCCAAGTTACGGGGGTCGGACCTCCGCAGTATTTT	CASSQVTGVGPPQYF
few	TRBV12-3/TRBV12-4	.	TRBJ1-1	TGTGCCAGCAGTTTAGAGCAGGGTCGGACTGAAGCTTTCTTT	CASSLEQGRTEAFF
many	TRBV4-2	TRBD1	TRBJ1-6	TGTGCCAGCAGCCAAGAGACAGGGGGTAATTCACCCCTCCACTTT	CASSQETGGNSPLHF
few	TRBV7-3	TRBD2	TRBJ2-1	TGTGCCAGCAGGCTGACTAGCGGGGACTCCTACAATGAGCAGTTCTTC	CASRLTSGDSYNEQFF
.	TRBV20-1	.	TRBJ1-5	TGCAGTGCTGAATTAGACAGGAATAGCAATCAGCCCCAGCATTTT	CSAELDRNSNQPQHF
few	TRBV29-1	TRBD1	TRBJ1-4	TGCAGCGCCCGGGACAGATTAGAAAAACTGTTTTTT	CSARDRLEKLFF
.	TRBV12-3/TRBV12-4	.	TRBJ1-5	TGTGCCAGCAGCTACGGTGTGGGACAGCCCCAGCATTTT	CASSYGVGQPQHF
.	TRBV7-2	TRBD1	TRBJ2-5	TGTGCCAGCAGCGAACAGGGGATTAAAGAGACCCAGTACTTC	CASSEQGIKETQYF
.	TRBV7-8	TRBD2	TRBJ2-7	TGTGCCAGCAGCTTAGAGCGGGGCTCCTCCTCCGAGCAGTACTTC	CASSLERGSSSEQYF
.	TRBV20-1	TRBD1	TRBJ2-7	TGCAGTGCTAGAGATCCCGGGACAGGGGGGAACTACGAGCAGTACTTC	CSARDPGTGGNYEQYF
many	TRBV6-4	.	TRBJ2-3	TGTGCCAGCAGTGACACTAACTCGTACACAGATACGCAGTATTTT	CASSDTNSYTDTQYF
few	TRBV12-3/TRBV12-4	.	TRBJ2-7	TGTGCCAGCAGTACACAGGGTCTGTACGAGCAGTACTTC	CASSTQGLYEQYF
once	TRBV4-3	.	TRBJ2-7	TGCGCCAGCAGCCAAGACTTGACTATCGAGCAGTACTTC	CASSQDLTIEQYF
.	TRBV6-2/TRBV6-3	.	TRBJ1-5	TGTGCCAGCCAAACAATACTTAGCAATCAGCCCCAGCATTTT	CASQTILSNQPQHF
.	TRBV20-1	.	TRBJ2-7	TGCAGTGCTAGAGTGGGCGGTGTGTACGAGCAGTACTTC	CSARVGGVYEQYF
.	TRBV20-1	.	TRBJ2-3	TGCAGTGCTAGGTCCAGCCGCACAGATACGCAGTATTTT	CSARSSRTDTQYF
few	TRBV7-2	.	TRBJ2-7	TGTGCCAGCAGCCGGGGCTCCATTAGCTCCTACGAGCAGTACTTC	CASSRGSISSYEQYF
.	TRBV7-2	.	TRBJ1-2	TGTGCCAGCAGCTGGACAGAGAACTATGGCTACACCTTC	CASSWTENYGYTF
.	TRBV6-5	.	TRBJ2-5	TGTGCCAGCAGTTACTCAGGCAGTCTTGTTGAGACCCAGTACTTC	CASSYSGSLVETQYF
.	TRBV7-2	.	TRBJ2-7	TGTGCCAGCAGCTTAATGCTAGTGTATAGCGAGCAGTACTTC	CASSLMLVYSEQYF